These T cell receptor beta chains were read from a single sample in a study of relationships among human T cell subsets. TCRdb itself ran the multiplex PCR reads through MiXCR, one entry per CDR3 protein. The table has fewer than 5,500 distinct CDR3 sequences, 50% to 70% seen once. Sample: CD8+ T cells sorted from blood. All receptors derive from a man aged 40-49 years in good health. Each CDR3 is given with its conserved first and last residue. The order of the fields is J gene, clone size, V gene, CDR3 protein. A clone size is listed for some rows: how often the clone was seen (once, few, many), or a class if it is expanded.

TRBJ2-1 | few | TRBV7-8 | CASSLEGGNEQFF
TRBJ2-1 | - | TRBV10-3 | CAISEGLAEPNEQFF
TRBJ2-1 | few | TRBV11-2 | CASSSESEQFF
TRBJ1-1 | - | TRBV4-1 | CASSLRPARTEAFF
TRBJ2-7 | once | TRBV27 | CASSLRGGGNEQYF
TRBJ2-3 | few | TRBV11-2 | CASSLLAGALEDTQYF
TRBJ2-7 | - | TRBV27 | CASRKQSYYEQYF
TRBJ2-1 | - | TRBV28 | CASSPYRQGDEQFF
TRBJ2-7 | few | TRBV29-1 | CSVVLSPYEQYF
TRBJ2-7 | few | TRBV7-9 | CASSLGALEAYEQYF
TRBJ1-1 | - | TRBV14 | CASSQSGVVAFF
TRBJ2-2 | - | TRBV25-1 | CASIYGYSSTGELFF
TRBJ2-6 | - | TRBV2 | CASSESVSGANVLTF
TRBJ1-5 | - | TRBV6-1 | CASSEDGGSNQPQHF
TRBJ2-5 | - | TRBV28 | CASSSGTVGETQYF